One sample yielded the 13 T cell receptor beta chains listed below, sequenced in a study of OX40 agonist ivuxolimab in advanced cancers. Libraries came from the immunoSEQ multiplex PCR assay. TCRdb's version of the immuneACCESS table is confined to in-frame rearrangements and falls short of the full clone set. An unresolved V gene accounts for under half of the shortfall where checked; the remainder is of unknown origin. The sample data list more than 80,000 clones, and roughly 89% of these were observed just once. 8% to 9.5% of the sample belongs to the ten largest clones. Material: CD4+ or CD8+ T cells sorted from blood, obtained in a trial of the OX40 agonist ivuxolimab. These receptors all stem from an adult with an advanced solid tumor such as melanoma, head and neck, liver or kidney cancer.

The rearrangement links TRBV7-2 to TRBJ2-1, with 8 positions matching TRBD2. This CDR3 spans 15 amino acids. J was trimmed by 1 base and V by 3 bases; bases with no gene match: 2. CDR1 is SGHTA, CDR2 FQGNSA, per germline. The CDR3 here is CASSFLAGSYNEQFF. CDR3 DNA sequence: TGTGCCAGCAGCTTTTTAGCGGGGTCCTACAATGAGCAGTTCTTC.

V gene TRBV7-2 combines with J gene TRBJ2-7; the D gene is possibly TRBD1 (5 bases). Germline CDR1 and CDR2: SGHTA and FQGNSA. Trimming took off 2 bases at V and 5 bases at J, with 10 bases between the two ends. The CDR3 totals 13 residues. Here the CDR3 reads CASSLRQSHEQYF. Written as DNA, the CDR3 is TGTGCCAGCAGCTTACGACAGTCCCACGAGCAGTACTTC. The whole variable domain, remainder taken from reference TRBV7-2 and TRBJ2-7, is GAGVSQSPSNKVTEKGKDVELRCDPISGHTALYWYRQSLGQGLEFLIYFQGNSAPDKSGLPSDRFSAERTGGSVSTLTIQRTQQEDSAVYLCASSLRQSHEQYFGPGTRLTVT.

CDR3 loop: CASSVEAGELFF. Here the CDR3 DNA reads TGTGCCAGCAGCGTAGAAGCCGGGGAGCTGTTTTTT. V gene TRBV9 combines with J gene TRBJ2-2; D not resolved. The CDR3 is made up of 12 amino acids. V lost 0 bases and J 6 bases, leaving 3 bases between the germline ends. Germline V gene lookup returns CDR1 SGDLS and CDR2 YYNGEE.

V gene TRBV6-1 combines with J gene TRBJ2-1; the match to TRBD2 covers 13 bases. There are 22 residues in the CDR3. The junction had 15 bases not matched to a gene; V was cut back by 1 base and J by 0 bases. Germline assignment: CDR1 MNHNS and CDR2 SASEGT. The CDR3 coding sequence is TGTGCCAGCAGTGAAGTGATCGGGGGTGGGACTAGCGGGGCCTTCTCCTACAATGAGCAGTTCTTC. Translated, it gives CASSEVIGGGTSGAFSYNEQFF.

The V gene is TRBV5-4, the J gene TRBJ2-1; either TRBD1 or TRBD2 may supply D (5 bases each). Germline assignment: CDR1 SGHNT and CDR2 YYREEE (reference sequence). The CDR3 covers 16 residues. The V gene lost 3 bases and the J gene lost 2 bases, with 15 bases spanning the gap. CDR3 DNA sequence: TGTGCCAGCAGCTCACACCCGGGGACGGCCTACAATGAGCAGTTCTTC. Translated, it gives CASSSHPGTAYNEQFF.

The chain links TRBV30 to TRBJ1-2; 7 positions agree with TRBD1. V trimming: 4 bases; J trimming: 5 bases; junction bases outside the gene matches: 10. The CDR3 loop spans 14 amino acids. The germline V gene encodes CDR1 GTSNPN and CDR2 SVGIG (reference sequence). The CDR3 sequence is CAWTDRARPYGYTF. CDR3 DNA sequence: TGTGCCTGGACCGACAGGGCCCGTCCTTATGGCTACACCTTC.

V and J are TRBV30 and TRBJ1-1; no firm D call. V was shortened by 0 bases and J by 4 bases, with 9 bases between the two germline ends. Germline assignment: CDR1 GTSNPN and CDR2 SVGIG (reference sequence). The CDR3 is made up of 13 amino acids. CDR3 coding DNA: TGTGCCTGGAGTGTGCAGTCGGCCACTGAAGCTTTCTTT. Protein product: CAWSVQSATEAFF.

This clone was detected once. The chain combines TRBV7-8 with TRBJ2-3, with D possibly being TRBD1 (6 bases). V dropped 3 bases and J dropped 4 bases, with 14 bases sitting between them. Germline CDR1 reads SGHVS; CDR2 reads FQNEAQ. This CDR3 region has 15 residues. The CDR3 DNA reads as TGTGCCAGCAGCTTTACAGGGTGGGGAGCAGATACGCAGTATTTT. Residues: CASSFTGWGADTQYF.

The chain links TRBV28 to TRBJ2-3; 8 nucleotides agree with TRBD1. CDR3 length: 16 residues. Germline-derived CDR1 and CDR2 are MDHEN and SYDVKM. The V and J ends lost 2 bases and 2 bases, in that order; junction bases with no gene match: 6. CDR3 in amino acids: CASSLSGGQATDTQYF. The CDR3 DNA follows: TGTGCCAGCAGTTTAAGTGGGGGACAGGCCACAGATACGCAGTATTTT.

This clone turned up a few times. The chain has TRBV10-1 and TRBJ2-3; 7 bases fit TRBD1. The junction had 6 bases not matched to a gene; V was cut back by 0 bases and J by 6 bases. The CDR3 covers 15 residues. Germline assignment: CDR1 WNHNN and CDR2 SYGVQD (reference sequence). CDR3 protein: CASSESGRGPDTQYF. CDR3 DNA: TGCGCCAGCAGTGAGTCCGGAAGGGGGCCGGATACGCAGTATTTT.

This clone occurred a few times. V and J are TRBV10-1 and TRBJ2-2; 7 nucleotides agree with TRBD1. J lost 4 bases, V lost 4 bases, and 0 bases had no gene match. This CDR3 has 13 amino acids. In germline, CDR1 is WNHNN, CDR2 SYGVQD (reference sequence). The CDR3 spells CASSAGGTGELFF. As DNA, the CDR3 is TGCGCCAGCAGTGCAGGGGGCACCGGGGAGCTGTTTTTT.

The chain carries TRBV5-1 and TRBJ2-5; TRBD2 might be the D (6 bases). V gave up 2 bases and J gave up 2 bases, with 7 bases separating them. CDR1 SGHRS and CDR2 YFSETQ come from the germline V gene. The length of the CDR3 is 13 residues. For the CDR3, the DNA is TGCGCCAGCAGCTTCGCGGGACAAGAGACCCAGTACTTC. This sequence encodes CASSFAGQETQYF.

The chain employs TRBV29-1 and TRBJ2-7; 13 positions agree with TRBD2. V shed 1 base and J 4 bases; nucleotides not matched to a gene: 4. CDR1 and CDR2 from the germline V gene are SQVTM and ANQGSEA. The CDR3 is made up of 15 amino acids. The CDR3 spells CSVEGTSGSGYEQYF. CDR3 nucleotides: TGCAGCGTTGAAGGGACTAGCGGGAGTGGTTACGAGCAGTACTTC.